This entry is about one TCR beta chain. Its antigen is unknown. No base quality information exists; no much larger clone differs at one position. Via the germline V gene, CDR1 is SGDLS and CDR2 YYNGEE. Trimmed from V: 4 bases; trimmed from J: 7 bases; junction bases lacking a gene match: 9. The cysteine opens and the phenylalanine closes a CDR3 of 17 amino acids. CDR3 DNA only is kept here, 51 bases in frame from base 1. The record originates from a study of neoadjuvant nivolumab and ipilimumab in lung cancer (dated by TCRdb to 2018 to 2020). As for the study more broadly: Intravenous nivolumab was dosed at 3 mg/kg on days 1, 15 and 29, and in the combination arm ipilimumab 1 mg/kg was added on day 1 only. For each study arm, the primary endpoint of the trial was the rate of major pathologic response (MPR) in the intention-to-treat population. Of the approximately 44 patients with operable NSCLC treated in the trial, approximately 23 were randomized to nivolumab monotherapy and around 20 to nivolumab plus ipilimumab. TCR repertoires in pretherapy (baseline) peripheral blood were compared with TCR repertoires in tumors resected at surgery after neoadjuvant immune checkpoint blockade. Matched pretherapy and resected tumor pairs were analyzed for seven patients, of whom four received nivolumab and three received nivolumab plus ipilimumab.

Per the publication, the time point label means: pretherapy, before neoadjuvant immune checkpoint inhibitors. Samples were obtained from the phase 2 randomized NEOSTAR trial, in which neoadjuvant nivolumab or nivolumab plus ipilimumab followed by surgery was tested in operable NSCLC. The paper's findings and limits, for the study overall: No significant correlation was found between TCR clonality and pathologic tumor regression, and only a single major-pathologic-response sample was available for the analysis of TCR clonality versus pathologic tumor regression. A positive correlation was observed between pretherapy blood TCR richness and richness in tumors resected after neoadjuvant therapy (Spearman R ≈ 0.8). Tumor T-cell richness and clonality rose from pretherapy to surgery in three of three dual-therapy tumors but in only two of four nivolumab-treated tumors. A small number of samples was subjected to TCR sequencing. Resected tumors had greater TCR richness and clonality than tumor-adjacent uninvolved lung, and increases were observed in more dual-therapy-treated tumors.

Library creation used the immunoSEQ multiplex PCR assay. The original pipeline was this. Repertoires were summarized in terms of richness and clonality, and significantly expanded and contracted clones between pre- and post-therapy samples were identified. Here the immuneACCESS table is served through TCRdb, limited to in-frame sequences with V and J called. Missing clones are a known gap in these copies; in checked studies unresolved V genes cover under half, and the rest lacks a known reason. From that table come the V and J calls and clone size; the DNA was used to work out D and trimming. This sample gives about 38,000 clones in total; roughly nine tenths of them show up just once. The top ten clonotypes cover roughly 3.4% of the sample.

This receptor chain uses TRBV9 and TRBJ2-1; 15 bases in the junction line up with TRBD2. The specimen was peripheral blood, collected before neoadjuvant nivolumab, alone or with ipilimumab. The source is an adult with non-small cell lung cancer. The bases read TGTGCCAGCAGCCTCGGACTAGCGGGAGGGACGTCTAATGAGCAGTTCTTC. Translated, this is CASSLGLAGGTSNEQFF.